Each of the 26 T cell receptor beta chains below was sequenced from the same sample in a study of CD8 T cells in Susac syndrome. Random hexamers were used to reverse transcribe roughly 0.5 to 1 ug of RNA. TCRdb used MiXCR to reprocess the immunoSEQ multiplex PCR reads, holding one entry per CDR3 protein. This sample has about 120,000 distinct CDR3 sequences, with about 95% found just once. The specimen was CD4+ T cells from PBMCs. These receptors came from a human donor in good health.

The V and J genes are TRBV3-1 and TRBJ2-1; the match to TRBD2 covers 8 bases. V lost 3 bases to trimming and J lost 3 bases; unmatched junction nucleotides: 7. Germline V gene data show CDR1 as LGHDT and CDR2 as YNNKEL (reference sequence). The CDR3 has 16 amino acids. CDR3 protein: CASSQDPSGHYNEQFF. Here the CDR3 DNA reads TGTGCCAGCAGCCAGGACCCTAGCGGGCACTACAATGAGCAGTTCTTC.

This clonotype was seen a single time. The V and J genes are TRBV7-9 and TRBJ2-1; TRBD2 agrees at 10 bases. The length of the CDR3 is 15 residues. Germline V gene lookup returns CDR1 SEHNR and CDR2 FQNEAQ (reference sequence). V was pared by 5 bases and J by 9 bases, with 10 bases of the junction left unmatched. The chain's CDR3 is CASSLLAGDTGEQFF. The CDR3, as DNA: TGTGCCAGCAGCCTCCTAGCGGGAGATACGGGTGAGCAGTTCTTC.

This chain joins TRBV6-5 and TRBJ2-3; TRBD2 might be the D (5 bases). Germline CDR1 and CDR2: MNHEY and SVGAGI. The CDR3 sequence is 16 residues long. V lost 5 bases to trimming and J lost 8 bases, with 23 bases between them. CDR3 sequence: CASSKLGLESVGTQYF. The DNA for the CDR3 is TGTGCCAGCAGTAAACTCGGACTGGAGAGTGTGGGTACGCAGTATTTT.

V gene TRBV30 combines with J gene TRBJ2-3, with D possibly being TRBD1 or TRBD2 (5 bases each). In germline, CDR1 is GTSNPN, CDR2 SVGIG (reference sequence). This CDR3 is 17 amino acids long. Trimming removed 8 bases from V and 5 bases from J, with 29 bases in between. Here the CDR3 DNA reads TGTGCCGGGACGCTTGGGCTTTTGCCGTCGGCGGGAGATACGCAGTATTTT. It encodes CAGTLGLLPSAGDTQYF.

The chain links TRBV20-1 to TRBJ2-1; D unresolved. Germline V gene data show CDR1 as DFQATT and CDR2 as SNEGSKA (reference sequence). V was shortened by 6 bases and J by 4 bases, with 13 bases between the two germline ends. The CDR3 sequence is 13 residues long. CDR3 DNA sequence: TGCAGTGCCCGCTCGTTGGATTACAATGAGCAGTTCTTC. Residues: CSARSLDYNEQFF.

The chain recombines TRBV20-1 with TRBJ1-2; 10 bases map to TRBD1. Looked up from germline, CDR1 is DFQATT and CDR2 is SNEGSKA (reference sequence). CDR3 length equals 13 residues. The trim removed 6 bases at V and 3 bases at J, leaving 4 bases unmatched. This CDR3 is CSAPDRGDYGYTF. CDR3 nucleotides: TGCAGTGCACCGGACAGGGGGGACTATGGCTACACCTTC.

The rearrangement links TRBV18 to TRBJ2-2; 7 nucleotides agree with TRBD1. This CDR3 has 14 amino acids. Per the germline V gene, CDR1 is KGHSH and CDR2 is LQKENI. V lost 7 bases to trimming and J lost 8 bases; unmatched junction nucleotides: 10. CDR3 nucleotides: TGTGCCAGCTACGGACAGGATCAACCAGGGGAGCTGTTTTTT. Protein: CASYGQDQPGELFF. The full variable domain, with the rest looked up from reference TRBV18 and TRBJ2-2, is NAGVMQNPRHLVRRRGQEARLRCSPMKGHSHVYWYRQLPEEGLKFMVYLQKENIIDESGMPKERFSAEFPKEGPSILRIQQVVRGDSAAYFCASYGQDQPGELFFGEGSRLTVL.

The chain joins TRBV20-1 to TRBJ1-2, with unresolved D. CDR3 length equals 13 residues. Trimming removed 0 bases at V and 8 bases at J, with 13 bases between. From germline, CDR1 is DFQATT and CDR2 SNEGSKA (reference sequence). The CDR3 DNA follows: TGCAGTGCTAGAGATCTTGGCCGGGAGGGCTACACCTTC. It encodes CSARDLGREGYTF.

The rearrangement uses TRBV4-2 and TRBJ1-3; no clear D. Germline CDR1 LGHNA, CDR2 YNFKEQ. Trimming cost V 3 bases and J 2 bases, with 11 bases left between them. The CDR3 spans 15 residues. The CDR3 region is CASSHDGEAGNTIYF. The DNA for the CDR3 is TGTGCCAGCAGCCACGACGGGGAAGCTGGAAACACCATATATTTT.

The V call is TRBV12-3 or TRBV12-4, the J call TRBJ1-1; D is ambiguous. V lost 7 bases, J lost 8 bases, and 17 bases lay in between. CDR3 length equals 13 residues. In nucleotides, the CDR3 is TGTGCCAGCATCTTGGAACGCTTCGGGGAAGCTTTCTTT. This encodes CASILERFGEAFF.

This chain links TRBV3-1 with TRBJ2-1, with 10 nucleotides matching TRBD2. The germline gives CDR1 LGHDT, CDR2 YNNKEL (reference sequence). V lost 5 bases and J lost 5; bases outside the gene matches: 6. The CDR3 has 15 amino acids. As DNA, the CDR3 is TGTGCCAGCAGCGTAACTAGCGGGACCAACAATGAGCAGTTCTTC. It encodes CASSVTSGTNNEQFF.

The chain combines TRBV6-2 or TRBV6-3 with TRBJ1-6; D is perhaps TRBD1 (5 bases). Looked up from germline, CDR1 is MNHEY and CDR2 is SVGEGT. The V and J ends lost 4 bases and 4 bases respectively, with 11 bases between them. This CDR3 comprises 15 residues. The CDR3 DNA sequence: TGTGCCAGCAGTTCTGCGACAGATTATAATTCACCCCTCCACTTT. This codes for CASSSATDYNSPLHF.

The gene calls are TRBV18 and TRBJ1-1; a possible D gene is TRBD1 (6 bases). Germline V gene sequence: CDR1 KGHSH, CDR2 LQKENI. V lost 2 bases and J 5 bases, leaving 12 bases between the germline ends. This CDR3 has 14 amino acids. CDR3 sequence (DNA): TGTGCCAGCTCACCAACACTTCAGGGGACTGAAGCTTTCTTT. It codes for CASSPTLQGTEAFF.

This chain uses TRBV2 with TRBJ2-3, with D perhaps TRBD1 or TRBD2 (6 bases each). CDR1 and CDR2 (germline): SNHLY, FYNNEI. Trimming stripped 8 bases from V and 3 bases from J, with 12 bases between. The CDR3 is 13 residues long. The CDR3 region has the DNA TGTGCCAGCCAAAGAGGGGGGACAGATACGCAGTATTTT. Protein sequence: CASQRGGTDTQYF.

The gene calls are TRBV18 and TRBJ1-5, with D perhaps TRBD1 (5 bases). V dropped 3 bases and J dropped 7 bases, with 16 bases sitting between them. Germline values: CDR1 KGHSH, CDR2 LQKENI. The CDR3 has 15 residues. The CDR3 DNA sequence: TGTGCCAGCTCACCCCGTTCGGGGGGGTACCAGCCCCAGCATTTT. Translation gives CASSPRSGGYQPQHF.

The J gene is TRBJ2-2, the V gene TRBV6-5, with TRBD1 matching over 9 bases. CDR1 is MNHEY and CDR2 is SVGAGI in the germline V gene. CDR3 length: 17 residues. V was pared by 4 bases and J by 1 base, with 7 bases of the junction left unmatched. The CDR3 here is CASSSQPGQGNTGELFF. As DNA, the CDR3 is TGTGCCAGCAGTTCTCAACCGGGACAGGGGAACACCGGGGAGCTGTTTTTT.

The V call is TRBV7-9, the J call TRBJ2-2; D not certain. V dropped 7 bases and J dropped 1 base, with 4 bases sitting between them. Germline-derived CDR1 and CDR2 are SEHNR and FQNEAQ (reference sequence). The CDR3 has 12 amino acids. The CDR3 loop reads CASTRNTGELFF. The CDR3 DNA is TGTGCCAGCACCCGGAACACCGGGGAGCTGTTTTTT.

The gene calls are TRBV4-3 and TRBJ2-2; D is uncertain. Germline V lookup: CDR1 LGHNA, CDR2 YSLEER. Between the trimmed V and J ends, which lost 3 bases and 2 bases, there was a span of 10 bases. CDR3 length: 15 amino acids. CDR3 protein: CASSQTAGNTGELFF. The CDR3 nucleotides are TGCGCCAGCAGCCAGACGGCTGGCAACACCGGGGAGCTGTTTTTT.

This clonotype came up once. The rearrangement links TRBV6-6 to TRBJ2-7; D is uncertain. The CDR3 contains 12 residues. Germline CDR1 MNHNY, CDR2 SVGAGI (reference sequence). The V end was cut by 2 bases, the J end by 4 bases, with 6 bases between. Here the CDR3 reads CASSYADYEQYF. CDR3 coding DNA: TGTGCCAGCAGTTACGCAGATTACGAGCAGTACTTC.

This chain links TRBV20-1 with TRBJ1-4, with unresolved D. Germline loops: CDR1 DFQATT, CDR2 SNEGSKA (reference sequence). The germline V and J ends were trimmed by 1 base and 7 bases, with 10 bases remaining between them. CDR3 length equals 13 residues. CDR3 in amino acids: CSARARVAEKLFF. In DNA form, the CDR3 reads TGCAGTGCTAGAGCCCGGGTTGCTGAAAAACTGTTTTTT.

The J gene is TRBJ2-4, the V gene TRBV4-2; D is unclear. Trimming removed 4 bases at V and 10 bases at J, with 20 bases between. This CDR3 comprises 15 residues. Germline V lookup: CDR1 LGHNA, CDR2 YNFKEQ. Here the CDR3 reads CASSPQSGTGGIQYF. CDR3 in DNA: TGTGCCAGCAGCCCTCAGTCGGGTACGGGCGGTATTCAGTACTTC.

The chain recombines TRBV29-1 with TRBJ1-2, with TRBD1 as a possible D gene (5 bases). V was cut by 4 bases and J by 2 bases, with 8 bases left in between. This CDR3 contains 12 residues. Germline CDR1 SQVTM, CDR2 ANQGSEA. CDR3 sequence reads: CSVAAGNYGYTF. The CDR3 bases are TGCAGCGTTGCGGCAGGGAACTATGGCTACACCTTC.

This chain links TRBV7-9 with TRBJ2-7; the D is unclear. V was cut by 2 bases and J by 6 bases, with 11 bases left in between. This CDR3 contains 13 residues. CDR1 SEHNR and CDR2 FQNEAQ come from the germline V gene (reference sequence). As DNA, the CDR3 is TGTGCCAGCAGCTTATGGGGTAGCAGCGAGCAGTACTTC. This translates into CASSLWGSSEQYF.

This clonotype was detected only once. The chain carries TRBV25-1 and TRBJ2-3; D ambiguous. This CDR3 region has 17 residues. CDR1 and CDR2 (germline): MGHDK, SYGVNS. V was cut by 2 bases and J by 2 bases, with 17 bases left in between. The CDR3 nucleotides are TGTGCCAGCAGTGAAAAGGGTCCTAAAACTTTCACAGATACGCAGTATTTT. Amino acid sequence: CASSEKGPKTFTDTQYF.

This chain links TRBV9 with TRBJ1-1, with TRBD1 as a possible D gene (6 bases). The germline gives CDR1 SGDLS, CDR2 YYNGEE. CDR3 size: 17 residues. V lost 0 bases and J lost 3, with 18 bases in between. CDR3 nucleotides: TGTGCCAGCAGCGTAGGGGGGGGCAGCCCTGGAGACACTGAAGCTTTCTTT. Translated: CASSVGGGSPGDTEAFF.

The chain has TRBV12-3 or TRBV12-4 and TRBJ1-1, with unresolved D. Trimming took 7 bases from V and 4 from J, leaving 13 bases between them. CDR3 length: 13 amino acids. CDR3 amino acids: CASTPMRGTEAFF. CDR3 nucleotides: TGTGCCAGCACCCCAATGAGAGGCACTGAAGCTTTCTTT.